This T cell receptor beta chain was retrieved from a study of cytomegalovirus exposure and HLA in healthy donors (dated by TCRdb to about 2017). About the full investigation: In an earlier analysis of some 610 of the donors, under 300 Gb of sequence data and 100 million or so unique TCR beta sequences from roughly 200 million T cells were reported. Every discovery cohort repertoire had been produced on one sequencing platform. The study aimed to test whether signatures of past pathogen exposure could be identified by cataloging public T cell receptors. To predict cytomegalovirus infection status, the study brought together high-throughput TCR immunosequencing, statistical association of individual TCRs with disease status, and machine learning. The study used immunosequencing to profile the T cell repertoires of around 600 subjects and linked those repertoires to cytomegalovirus serostatus. An early release that covered fewer than 800 HLA-typed donors contained around 330 gigabases of sequencing data and 70 million to 100 million unique TCR sequences. In a later genetic analysis, genome-wide SNP genotypes for about three fifths of the 666 donors were used, and that subset was treated as a discovery cohort. Donor age, sex, ethnicity and CMV serostatus were collected together with the repertoire data. To study patterns of TCR occurrence, a later analysis re-analyzed previously published TCR beta repertoires from around 670 donors and added high-resolution HLA genotyping. Roughly five DR-DQ haplotypes were handled as single units for association and clustering, since linkage in the cohort was strong. In the later analysis, no new phenotypic data were used to find candidate immune exposures; instead, reliance was placed on TCR beta sequences and their occurrence across donors. Typing coverage differed by locus: A, B, C, DRB1 and DQB1 were typed in roughly 629-630 donors, DQA1 in 522, DPA1 in 600 to 610, and DPB1 in roughly 470. HLA typing covered class I and class II loci at four-digit resolution. An earlier analysis of 587 of the donors used high-throughput TCR beta sequencing to judge whether each TCR beta V gene segment behaved as functional or pseudogenic. Among roughly 400 genotyped donors of the cohort, an average of roughly 230,000 unique TCR beta nucleotide sequences was sequenced per donor, of which roughly 17% were non-productive. Along with the approximately 650-subject first cohort, a separate validation cohort of some 130 different subjects was used. Among the roughly 390 genotyped donors, about 83% belonged to the genetic ancestry cluster associated with self-reported Caucasian donors. The paper as a whole reports these results and caveats: The classifier was reported to diagnose cytomegalovirus status with high specificity and sensitivity in both the original cohort and the validation cohort. Compared with equally common non-associated chains, HLA-associated TCR beta chains in a later analysis were more clonally expanded and had lower generation probabilities. Sequencing depth was assumed to be roughly uniform across donors in the presence/absence analyses, though that assumption may not hold. An earlier analysis of 587 of the donors showed that most TCR beta V segments appeared in productive rearrangements either about 90% or about 30% of the time, which broadly matched IMGT annotations. In vitro tests confirmed that a few of the cytomegalovirus-associated TCR beta chains recognize cytomegalovirus antigens. The study listed approximately 150 TCR beta chains as associated with cytomegalovirus. Across donors, most TCR sequences were observed very rarely, whereas some public TCRs were present in many individuals. A further reported finding was that TCR beta sequences accurately predicted the HLA-A and HLA-B alleles for most subjects in the first cohort. A later genetic analysis reported fewer N-insertions in productive TCRs among donors in an Asian-associated ancestry cluster than the roughly 700-donor mean. Because the 87-base-pair reads could not distinguish some IMGT-functional V segments, including TRBV6-2 and TRBV6-3, those segments were excluded. The sequencing pipeline was judged likely to have produced a cluster of highly shared sequence variants as a technical artifact. In a later analysis, the rate of TCR association differed among HLA loci, with DRB1 alleles having the most associated TCRs and HLA-C alleles having the fewest. Because HLA typing was missing for some donors at each locus, association tests included only the typed subset. Specific HLA alleles were associated with 15,000 to 20,000 TCR beta sequences at a false discovery rate of 0.05 in a later analysis. According to a later analysis, parvovirus B19, influenza, CMV and Epstein-Barr virus appeared linked to several top co-occurrence clusters. Assigning TCR associations to individual alleles was difficult when HLA alleles, especially DR and DQ, strongly co-occurred. Only TCR beta chains were sequenced in this cohort, and the absence of alpha or paired-chain data limited detectable features. The earlier analysis of almost 600 of the donors excluded seventeen rarely observed V segments, including chromosome 9 orphons, because counts were too low. Linkage disequilibrium might explain the correlated functional status among segregating V segments, but an unknown experimental factor could not be ruled out. A later genetic analysis associated a missense DCLRE1C variant with V-gene and J-gene trimming of TCR beta chains, and an independent cohort replicated the association. According to the authors, the approach could potentially be generalized to other disease states and immunological phenotypes. The only immune exposure information available for the cohort was CMV serostatus. Most CMV-associated TCR beta chains appeared to be HLA-restricted in a later analysis, and the HLA associations seemed to be driven largely by CMV exposure.

Of note for this clone: Its cognate antigen has yet to be identified. No clone much larger than this one lies a single base away; base qualities are absent.

Libraries were built with the immunoSEQ multiplex PCR assay. A mixture of 60 forward primers for TCR Vbeta segments and 13 reverse primers for TCR Jbeta segments was used in the multiplex PCR. A multiplex PCR assay on genomic DNA amplified the CDR3 region of rearranged TCR beta genes. Amplified TCR beta libraries were sequenced as 87-base-pair reads on the Illumina HiSeq System. For the original study's pipeline: A later analysis counted 65 million to 90 million unique TCR beta chains across the 550 to 800 repertoires, and some 11 million of these chains were shared by at least two donors. Raw reads were error-corrected and collapsed into unique sequences with a nearest-neighbor algorithm that merged closely related sequences to remove PCR and sequencing errors. CDR3 sequences were aligned to IMGT reference sequences to assign V, D and J gene segments. Each retained sequence needed at least a six-nucleotide match to both a V gene segment and a J gene segment. A rearrangement was called productive if the CDR3 had no stop codons and remained in frame with V and J, and every other rearrangement was called non-productive. CDR3 was defined according to IMGT convention as the region running from the second conserved V-encoded cysteine to the conserved J-encoded phenylalanine. In an earlier analysis of around 540 of the donors, sequences lacking an unambiguous match to a single V gene segment were excluded. In an earlier analysis of roughly 500 of the donors, V segments were called functional above 56.7% productive rearrangements and were called segregating when the between-donor standard deviation exceeded 5%. A statistical classification framework was built to diagnose cytomegalovirus status from the catalog of TCR beta chain sequences. A later analysis assigned V and J genes by comparing TCR nucleotide sequences with IMGT/GENE-DB human TR gene sequences. The TCRdist pipeline was used in a later analysis to assign CDR3 sequences and most-parsimonious VDJ recombination scenarios. In a later analysis, each TCR beta chain was defined by its CDR3 amino acid sequence together with its V-gene family, and reads lacking a unique V-gene family were excluded. A later analysis removed 592 highly shared, low-generation-probability nucleotide sequences to deal with suspected cross-contamination and a sequencing artifact. In a later analysis, a clonal expansion index for each public chain was calculated from normalized within-repertoire ranks of inferred template counts. In a later analysis, generation probabilities were computed using a VDJ recombination model fitted to out-of-frame rearrangements, and the results were checked against IGoR. Hypergeometric tests were used in a later analysis to score TCR-TCR, TCR-HLA and TCR-CMV co-occurrence, with a repertoire-size bias correction applied to the TCR pairs. To estimate false discovery rates, a later analysis permuted the HLA or CMV assignments 20 times. A later analysis grouped co-occurring TCRs with DBSCAN, adding TCRdist sequence similarity when clustering within HLA-allele-positive subsets. Co-occurrence clustering excluded repertoires with fewer than 30,000 or more than 120,000 public chains, plus five with anomalous nucleotide sharing. This is the immuneACCESS table as TCRdb keeps it, with only in-frame sequences that have V and J called. A part of the clones is gone; compared with another copy, unresolved V genes explain less than half, and the rest is unexplained. That table gives V, J and clone size, and the DNA gave D and trimming. The sample yields some 120,000 clones; around 70% were counted once. Around 1.5% of the sample is in the top ten clones.

The cohort comprised fewer than 700 healthy bone marrow donors. All cohort members were sampled while nominally healthy, although unrecorded immune exposures were likely present. The donor was CMV seronegative and was included in the group of 352 seronegative cohort members. A peripheral blood sample was provided by each donor, and peripheral blood mononuclear cells were used for TCR beta sequencing. The Qiagen DNeasy Blood Extraction Kit was used to extract genomic DNA from the blood cell samples. The germline V gene provides CDR1 SGHRS and CDR2 YFSETQ. The germline ends are 21 bases apart after V is trimmed by 6 bases and J by 6 bases. From the cysteine through the phenylalanine, the CDR3 covers 15 amino acids. Only the CDR3 DNA is retained, 45 bases long and in frame from the first base.

The rearranged chain carries TRBV5-1 and TRBJ1-1; the D gene is perhaps TRBD1, on 5 matching bases. This TCR was recovered from a woman aged 18-30 years in good health and CMV-seronegative. Sequenced input: PBMCs. In nucleotides, the sequence is TGCGCCAGCACCCACGGGGGGGTCCTCGGGGCTGAAGCTTTCTTT. Protein translation: CASTHGGVLGAEAFF.